Below, 18 T cell receptor beta chains from the same sample are listed, as sequenced in a study of blood T cell repertoires in COVID-19. Sequencing used immunoSEQ multiplex PCR; TCRdb keeps in-frame clones, though not all of them. The sample contains roughly 200,000 clones, more than 80% of which appear only once. Sequences were obtained from peripheral blood. Source of these receptors: a middle-aged man with acute or convalescent COVID-19.

V is TRBV28 and J is TRBJ2-3; tentatively, D is TRBD2 (5 bases). There are 12 residues in the CDR3. CDR1 is MDHEN, CDR2 SYDVKM, per germline. The ends were cut back, 6 bases at V and 5 bases at J, with 9 bases in the middle. For the CDR3, the DNA is TGTGCCAGCAGCCCACGGGGAGATACGCAGTATTTT. This codes for CASSPRGDTQYF.

The chain combines TRBV4-2 with TRBJ2-1, with 12 bases that match TRBD2. CDR1 LGHNA and CDR2 YNFKEQ come from the germline V gene. The CDR3 has 15 amino acids. With V trimmed by 8 bases and J by 8 bases, 10 bases remained unmatched. CDR3 DNA: TGTGCCAGCGGGCCTAGCGGGAGGGCCGGGTATGAGCAGTTCTTC. It translates to CASGPSGRAGYEQFF.

The chain combines TRBV11-1 with TRBJ2-5, with 10 bases fitting TRBD1. CDR1 SGHAT and CDR2 FQDESV come from the germline V gene (reference sequence). With 4 bases clipped from V and 4 bases from J, the junction kept 3 bases outside the gene matches. CDR3 length: 14 residues. CDR3 sequence: CASSSRDRGETQYF. CDR3 nucleotides: TGTGCCAGCAGCTCCCGGGACAGGGGAGAGACCCAGTACTTC.

This CDR3 is CASSGRWTVNTGELFF. The CDR3 DNA is TGTGCCAGCAGTGGGAGATGGACGGTGAACACCGGGGAGCTGTTTTTT. The rearrangement uses TRBV27 and TRBJ2-2, with D perhaps matching TRBD2 (5 bases). V shed 5 bases and J shed 1 base, with 14 bases lying between them. Germline V gene sequence: CDR1 MNHEY, CDR2 SMNVEV (reference sequence). The length of the CDR3 is 16 residues.

This rearrangement joins TRBV27 to TRBJ1-5, with D unclear. The CDR3 has 13 residues. Germline V gives CDR1 MNHEY, CDR2 SMNVEV (reference sequence). Trimming left V 5 bases short and J 7 bases short, with 12 bases between. The CDR3 DNA follows: TGTGCCAGCAGTCTGGGGAGGACGCAGCCCCAGCATTTT. Encoded protein: CASSLGRTQPQHF.

The chain couples TRBV5-1 to TRBJ2-3, with 8 bases that match TRBD2. V was clipped by 2 bases and J by 0 bases; unmatched bases: 5. The CDR3 is 16 residues long. Looked up from germline, CDR1 is SGHRS and CDR2 is YFSETQ. CDR3 loop: CASSFSGTTSTDTQYF. For the CDR3, the DNA is TGCGCCAGCAGCTTTAGCGGGACAACTAGCACAGATACGCAGTATTTT.

This clone turned up a few times. J is TRBJ2-2 and V is TRBV3-1 (or the pseudogene TRBV3-2); the match to TRBD1 covers 10 bases. This CDR3 region has 16 residues. Germline lookup yields CDR1 LGHDT and CDR2 YNNKEL (reference sequence). V lost 5 bases to trimming and J lost 7 bases; unmatched junction nucleotides: 10. The CDR3 loop is CASSLFRDRGGGELFF. The CDR3 DNA reads TGTGCCAGCAGCTTATTCCGGGACAGGGGCGGCGGGGAGCTGTTTTTT.

The chain carries TRBV6-5 and TRBJ2-2, with 8 bases identical to TRBD1. CDR1 and CDR2 from the germline V gene are MNHEY and SVGAGI. The V segment lost 6 bases and the J segment 5 bases; nucleotides outside the gene matches: 5. The CDR3 spans 14 residues. CDR3 protein: CASSDRGWTGELFF. In nucleotides, the CDR3 is TGTGCCAGCAGCGACAGGGGATGGACCGGGGAGCTGTTTTTT.

The chain recombines TRBV28 with TRBJ1-3; 7 positions agree with TRBD1. The CDR3 consists of 15 residues. J lost 4 bases, V lost 2 bases, and 5 bases had no gene match. Looked up from germline, CDR1 is MDHEN and CDR2 is SYDVKM. The CDR3 reads CASSLPRTGGNTIYF. For the CDR3, the DNA is TGTGCCAGCAGTTTACCCAGGACAGGCGGAAACACCATATATTTT.

This clone was counted only a few times. V is TRBV28 and J is TRBJ1-2; D not resolved. V was shortened by 3 bases and J by 6 bases, with 8 bases between the two germline ends. Germline loops: CDR1 MDHEN, CDR2 SYDVKM. The CDR3 contains 12 residues. In nucleotides, the CDR3 is TGTGCCAGCAGTTTTAAAAGAGATGGCTACACCTTC. Its translation: CASSFKRDGYTF.

The rearrangement joins TRBV5-6 to TRBJ2-1; 9 positions match TRBD2. Trimming cost V 0 bases and J 9 bases; bases outside gene matches: 13. Germline V gene lookup returns CDR1 SGHDT and CDR2 YYEEEE. CDR3 length: 17 amino acids. The CDR3 bases are TGTGCCAGCAGCTTGGGTAGAATAGCGGGGGTATTCAGTGAGCAGTTCTTC. This encodes CASSLGRIAGVFSEQFF.

The V and J genes are TRBV7-2 and TRBJ2-5; weak D call: TRBD2 (6 bases). Germline V gene sequence: CDR1 SGHTA, CDR2 FQGNSA. Between the trimmed V and J ends, which lost 5 bases and 0 bases, there was a span of 16 bases. The CDR3 has 16 residues. DNA for the CDR3: TGTGCCAGCAGCAAACGGGGCTGGGGGGACCAAGAGACCCAGTACTTC. Amino acid sequence: CASSKRGWGDQETQYF.

In this sample, this clone turned up once. The chain carries TRBV28 and TRBJ1-1; unclear D gene. The CDR3 consists of 12 residues. The V end lost 2 bases, the J end lost 5 bases, and 6 bases lay between the germline ends. Germline assignment: CDR1 MDHEN and CDR2 SYDVKM. The CDR3 DNA sequence: TGTGCCAGCAGTTTAGGCAGGACTGAAGCTTTCTTT. It yields the protein CASSLGRTEAFF.

The genes are TRBV7-2 and TRBJ2-1, with D unresolved. Trimming shortened V by 1 base and J by 4 bases, and 11 bases separated the two germline ends. The germline V gene has CDR1 SGHTA and CDR2 FQGNSA. The CDR3 is made up of 15 amino acids. CDR3 in DNA: TGTGCCAGCAGCTTAGGTATGGCAAGTTACAATGAGCAGTTCTTC. Protein product: CASSLGMASYNEQFF.

The DNA for the CDR3 is TGTGCCAGTAGTATTGGGGCGGAAAACACAGATACGCAGTATTTT. As protein: CASSIGAENTDTQYF. The chain combines TRBV19 with TRBJ2-3, with D maybe TRBD1 (5 bases). V was cut by 3 bases and J by 2 bases, with 12 bases left in between. The CDR3 runs to 15 residues. Germline V CDR1 and CDR2: LNHDA, SQIVND (reference sequence). Full variable domain (remainder filled in from reference TRBV19 and TRBJ2-3): DGGITQSPKYLFRKEGQNVTLSCEQNLNHDAMYWYRQDPGQGLRLIYYSQIVNDFQKGDIAEGYSVSREKKESFPLTVTSAQKNPTAFYLCASSIGAENTDTQYFGPGTRLTVL.

This chain connects TRBV13 to TRBJ2-7, with D unresolved. The CDR3 is 12 residues long. Trimming removed 3 bases at V and 2 bases at J, with 5 bases between. Per the germline V gene, CDR1 is PRHDT and CDR2 is FYEKMQ (reference sequence). The CDR3 bases are TGTGCCAGCAGCTTTGGCCCCTACGAGCAGTACTTC. It yields the protein CASSFGPYEQYF. Supplemented by reference TRBV13 and TRBJ2-7, the full variable domain reads AAGVIQSPRHLIKEKRETATLKCYPIPRHDTVYWYQQGPGQDPQFLISFYEKMQSDKGSIPDRFSAQQFSDYHSELNMSSLELGDSALYFCASSFGPYEQYFGPGTRLTVT.

J is TRBJ1-5 and V is TRBV2; 7 bases map to TRBD1. The germline CDR1 and CDR2 sequences are SNHLY and FYNNEI. J was trimmed by 1 base and V by 8 bases; bases with no gene match: 8. The CDR3 covers 15 residues. CDR3 residues: CASQITGDSNQPQHF. CDR3 bases: TGTGCCAGCCAAATAACAGGGGACAGCAATCAGCCCCAGCATTTT.

V and J are TRBV11-2 and TRBJ2-2; the match to TRBD2 covers 10 bases. V trimming: 2 bases; J trimming: 4 bases; junction bases outside the gene matches: 7. Germline V gene lookup returns CDR1 SGHAT and CDR2 FQNNGV. CDR3 length: 17 residues. CDR3 sequence: CASSLSSGSHGTGELFF. The DNA of the CDR3 is TGTGCCAGCAGCTTATCTAGCGGGAGCCATGGCACCGGGGAGCTGTTTTTT. Supplemented by reference TRBV11-2 and TRBJ2-2, the full variable domain reads EAGVAQSPRYKIIEKRQSVAFWCNPISGHATLYWYQQILGQGPKLLIQFQNNGVVDDSQLPKDRFSAERLKGVDSTLKIQPAKLEDSAVYLCASSLSSGSHGTGELFFGEGSRLTVL.